This T cell receptor beta chain was sequenced in a study of cytotoxic CD8 clonotypes in ibrutinib-treated CLL. Study-wide results and caveats: Relative to age-matched healthy donors, clonality at baseline was higher, and it tracked circulating CD8+ T-cell counts. Rising at ibrutinib response, clonality subsequently fell back toward baseline at progression.

Libraries were prepared by immunoSEQ multiplex PCR; TCRdb keeps only in-frame clonotypes and omits some of them. The data contain 40,000 or so clones, just over 70% of them singletons. Comments on this clone: Its antigen is undetermined.

The specimen comprised PBMCs, sampled at disease progression, from a patient treated with ibrutinib. The receptor was isolated from a human donor with chronic lymphocytic leukemia.

CDR3 nucleotide sequence: TGTGCCAGCAGCTCCCTGACAGGGGTAGATGGCTACACCTTC. The encoded protein is CASSSLTGVDGYTF. The V gene is TRBV5-4, the J gene TRBJ1-2; the match to TRBD1 covers 8 bases. The trim removed 3 bases at V and 6 bases at J, leaving 7 bases unmatched. The CDR3 consists of 14 residues. CDR1 and CDR2 from the germline V gene are SGHNT and YYREEE (reference sequence).